Presented here are 27 T cell receptor beta chains from one specimen sequenced in a study of shared clonotypes between healthy human individuals. This table comes from immunoSEQ multiplex PCR, and its TCRdb copy is limited to in-frame clones, with some not included. The data hold fewer than 850,000 clones, with just over 95% observed a single time. Naive-designated CD8 cells lacked CD45RO, were positively enriched for CCR7, and omitted terminally differentiated effector memory CD45RA+ cells. The sequencing input was naive CD8+ T cells sorted from blood. Every receptor here comes from a man aged 25-45 years in good health.

The V gene is TRBV19, the J gene TRBJ1-1; tentative D call: TRBD1 (6 bases). There are 14 residues in the CDR3. V was clipped by 1 base and J by 2 bases, with 8 bases between them. The germline gives CDR1 LNHDA, CDR2 SQIVND (reference sequence). The CDR3 DNA is TGTGCCAGTAGTATAGGGACAGACAACACTGAAGCTTTCTTT. It is translated as CASSIGTDNTEAFF.

Concerning this clone: Other DNA sequences in the sample encode the same CDR3. The rearrangement links TRBV7-9 to TRBJ1-5, with 7 bases fitting TRBD1. The V gene's germline CDR1 is SEHNR and CDR2 FQNEAQ (reference sequence). Germline trimming cut 3 bases from V and 0 bases from J; bases unmatched to any gene: 2. This CDR3 region has 15 residues. The CDR3, as DNA: TGTGCCAGCAGCTTGGCAGGGGGTAGCAATCAGCCCCAGCATTTT. Protein product: CASSLAGGSNQPQHF.

The chain combines TRBV7-9 with TRBJ2-1; 7 nucleotides match TRBD1. The CDR3 is made up of 15 amino acids. Germline CDR1 SEHNR, CDR2 FQNEAQ (reference sequence). V shed 4 bases, J shed 3 bases, and the junction held 6 bases outside the gene matches. CDR3 amino acids: CASSSGGQSYNEQFF. CDR3 DNA: TGTGCCAGCAGCTCAGGGGGACAGAGCTACAATGAGCAGTTCTTC.

The V and J genes are TRBV9 and TRBJ1-4; D may be TRBD1 (6 bases). V lost 3 bases to trimming and J lost 7 bases, with 16 bases between them. Germline CDR1 reads SGDLS; CDR2 reads YYNGEE. The CDR3 has 15 residues. CDR3 in amino acids: CASSAPGQSGEKLFF. In DNA form, the CDR3 reads TGTGCCAGCAGCGCCCCGGGACAAAGTGGTGAAAAACTGTTTTTT.

The chain carries TRBV4-1 and TRBJ2-3; 9 bases are shared with TRBD2. CDR3 length: 16 residues. Germline assignment: CDR1 MGHRA and CDR2 YSYEKL. The J segment lost 6 bases and the V segment lost 0 bases, leaving 7 bases of the junction unmatched. This CDR3 reads CASSQEGGRAIDTQYF. CDR3 bases: TGCGCCAGCAGCCAAGAGGGCGGGAGGGCCATTGATACGCAGTATTTT.

The chain has TRBV6-4 and TRBJ2-2, with D hard to call. Trimming removed 0 bases at V and 8 bases at J, with 4 bases between. The germline CDR1 and CDR2 sequences are MRHNA and SNTAGT. This CDR3 comprises 12 residues. The DNA of the CDR3 is TGTGCCAGCAGTGACTCGATGGGGGAGCTGTTTTTT. As protein: CASSDSMGELFF.

The J gene is TRBJ2-7, the V gene TRBV6-4; TRBD2 might be the D (5 bases). The germline V and J ends were trimmed by 6 bases and 6 bases, with 21 bases remaining between them. This CDR3 contains 15 residues. Germline V CDR1 and CDR2: MRHNA, SNTAGT. CDR3 sequence (DNA): TGTGCCAGCAGGTTTAATTTTCGGACTTCTAGCGAGCAGTACTTC. Residues: CASRFNFRTSSEQYF.

This rearrangement joins TRBV5-1 to TRBJ2-7; D might be TRBD2 (6 bases). The CDR3 sequence is 15 residues long. V was trimmed by 3 bases and J by 3 bases, leaving 16 bases between them. Germline CDR1 SGHRS, CDR2 YFSETQ. The CDR3 nucleotides read TGCGCCAGCAGCTCGGGACTTATCCCGGGCTACGAGCAGTACTTC. Its protein product is CASSSGLIPGYEQYF.

V is TRBV2 and J is TRBJ2-7, with TRBD1 matching 10 bases. Germline V lookup: CDR1 SNHLY, CDR2 FYNNEI. The V gene end was trimmed by 7 bases and the J gene end by 3 bases; junction bases not matched to a gene: 6. The CDR3 covers 14 residues. CDR3 amino acids: CASMEGTGDYEQYF. CDR3 nucleotide sequence: TGTGCCAGCATGGAAGGGACAGGGGACTACGAGCAGTACTTC.

The chain couples TRBV2 to TRBJ2-1; D unresolved. This CDR3 region has 14 residues. The germline gives CDR1 SNHLY, CDR2 FYNNEI. The ends were cut back, 3 bases at V and 1 base at J, with 7 bases in the middle. The CDR3 sequence is CASSETGSYNEQFF. The CDR3 DNA is TGTGCCAGCAGTGAGACCGGTTCCTACAATGAGCAGTTCTTC.

This chain joins TRBV7-9 and TRBJ1-1; tentatively, D is TRBD1 (6 bases). This CDR3 region has 13 residues. Trimming removed 5 bases at V and 7 bases at J, with 14 bases between. CDR1 SEHNR and CDR2 FQNEAQ come from the germline V gene (reference sequence). This CDR3 is CASSAKGDVEAFF. CDR3 nucleotide sequence: TGTGCCAGCAGCGCAAAGGGGGATGTTGAAGCTTTCTTT.

A remark on this clone: Distinct nucleotide sequences in the sample also encode this CDR3. The V call is TRBV11-2, the J call TRBJ2-5; 7 bases align to TRBD2. Looked up from germline, CDR1 is SGHAT and CDR2 is FQNNGV. The CDR3 has 14 residues. With 5 bases clipped from V and 2 bases from J, the junction kept 5 bases outside the gene matches. CDR3 loop: CASSGLAVQETQYF. Written as DNA, the CDR3 is TGTGCCAGCAGCGGCCTAGCGGTACAAGAGACCCAGTACTTC. Full variable domain (missing parts from reference TRBV11-2 and TRBJ2-5): EAGVAQSPRYKIIEKRQSVAFWCNPISGHATLYWYQQILGQGPKLLIQFQNNGVVDDSQLPKDRFSAERLKGVDSTLKIQPAKLEDSAVYLCASSGLAVQETQYFGPGTRLLVL.

The gene calls are TRBV4-3 and TRBJ1-1; tentative D call: TRBD1 (6 bases). The CDR3 is made up of 15 amino acids. Trimming removed 1 base at V and 1 base at J, with 10 bases between. Germline V lookup: CDR1 LGHNA, CDR2 YSLEER. CDR3 in amino acids: CASSQAGQPNTEAFF. The CDR3 DNA reads TGCGCCAGCAGCCAAGCCGGACAGCCGAACACTGAAGCTTTCTTT.

V usage is TRBV6-1 and J usage is TRBJ1-2, with no clear D. Trimming pared 2 bases from V and 7 bases from J, leaving 20 bases between. The CDR3 contains 16 residues. Germline V gene sequence: CDR1 MNHNS, CDR2 SASEGT. The CDR3 sequence: CASSERYDIAHSGYTF. Written as DNA, the CDR3 is TGTGCCAGCAGTGAAAGGTACGACATAGCGCACTCTGGCTACACCTTC.

The V gene is TRBV27, the J gene TRBJ2-7, with D possibly TRBD1 on 5 matching bases. Germline V lookup: CDR1 MNHEY, CDR2 SMNVEV (reference sequence). V lost 5 bases and J 3 bases, leaving 14 bases between the germline ends. The CDR3 sequence is 14 residues long. The CDR3: CASSDSGVIYEQYF. CDR3 nucleotide sequence: TGTGCCAGCAGTGACAGTGGAGTAATCTACGAGCAGTACTTC.

A note on this clone: Other DNA sequences in this sample translate to the same CDR3. This sequence joins TRBV27 and TRBJ2-3; 8 bases fit TRBD2. V gave up 6 bases and J gave up 4 bases; unmatched junction bases: 0. Germline assignment: CDR1 MNHEY and CDR2 SMNVEV (reference sequence). CDR3 length equals 12 residues. DNA of the CDR3: TGTGCCAGCAGGGGACTAGCAGATACGCAGTATTTT. Translated: CASRGLADTQYF.

This chain connects TRBV5-1 to TRBJ2-2; no reliable D call. The germline V gene has CDR1 SGHRS and CDR2 YFSETQ. The CDR3 loop spans 14 amino acids. The V gene lost 1 base and the J gene lost 4 bases, with 8 bases spanning the gap. CDR3 residues: CASSLYIGTGELFF. In DNA, the CDR3 is TGCGCCAGCAGCTTGTATATAGGCACCGGGGAGCTGTTTTTT.

V is TRBV7-6 and J is TRBJ1-5; 8 bases agree with TRBD1. CDR1 and CDR2 (germline): SGHVS, FNYEAQ. The CDR3 consists of 15 residues. V shed 1 base, J shed 5 bases, and the junction held 4 bases outside the gene matches. The DNA of the CDR3 is TGTGCCAGCAGCTTAGACCAGGGGGCTTATCAGCCCCAGCATTTT. Protein: CASSLDQGAYQPQHF.

The V and J genes are TRBV27 and TRBJ1-5; D may be TRBD1 (5 bases). CDR3 length equals 14 residues. Per the germline V gene, CDR1 is MNHEY and CDR2 is SMNVEV (reference sequence). Trimming took 6 bases from V and 7 from J, leaving 16 bases between them. This chain's CDR3 is CASSNGGVWQPQHF. The CDR3 coding sequence is TGTGCCAGCAGCAACGGGGGGGTATGGCAGCCCCAGCATTTT.

The chain links TRBV28 to TRBJ1-1; tentative D call: TRBD1 (5 bases). Germline V lookup: CDR1 MDHEN, CDR2 SYDVKM. The V gene lost 3 bases and the J gene lost 4 bases, with 12 bases spanning the gap. The CDR3 length is 14 residues. CDR3 nucleotides: TGTGCCAGCAGTTTTGTCCGGGGCGGCACTGAAGCTTTCTTT. Translated: CASSFVRGGTEAFF.

The V gene is TRBV30, the J gene TRBJ2-1; D is undetermined. Germline CDR1 GTSNPN, CDR2 SVGIG (reference sequence). This CDR3 comprises 11 residues. The V end was cut by 2 bases, the J end by 9 bases, with 8 bases between. In DNA form, the CDR3 reads TGTGCCTGGAGTATGGGAAGTGAGCAGTTCTTC. This gives the protein CAWSMGSEQFF. Full variable domain (outside the CDR3, taken from reference TRBV30 and TRBJ2-1): SQTIHQWPATLVQPVGSPLSLECTVEGTSNPNLYWYRQAAGRGLQLLFYSVGIGQISSEVPQNLSASRPQDRQFILSSKKLLLSDSGFYLCAWSMGSEQFFGPGTRLTVL.

The rearrangement links TRBV5-1 to TRBJ2-5, with D perhaps assigned TRBD1 or TRBD2 (5 bases each). Deletions cut 0 bases from V and 5 bases from J, with 11 bases between. The CDR3 covers 14 residues. CDR1 is SGHRS, CDR2 YFSETQ, per germline. This CDR3 is CASSLAIGEETQYF. Written as DNA, the CDR3 is TGCGCCAGCAGCTTGGCCATAGGGGAGGAGACCCAGTACTTC.

The rearrangement uses TRBV28 and TRBJ2-5; D gene uncertain. Germline V CDR1 and CDR2: MDHEN, SYDVKM. Trimming cost V 2 bases and J 2 bases, with 6 bases left between them. CDR3 length: 13 amino acids. The CDR3 reads CASSLARQETQYF. Written as DNA, the CDR3 is TGTGCCAGCAGTTTAGCGAGACAAGAGACCCAGTACTTC.

The V and J genes are TRBV6-5 and TRBJ2-7, with no clear D. V lost 0 bases and J 2 bases, leaving 14 bases between the germline ends. Germline V lookup: CDR1 MNHEY, CDR2 SVGAGI. The CDR3 runs to 16 residues. The CDR3 loop reads CASSYSTSQATYEQYF. CDR3 coding DNA: TGTGCCAGCAGTTACTCTACTTCTCAAGCGACCTACGAGCAGTACTTC.

The chain combines TRBV9 with TRBJ2-2; D call uncertain. Germline V gene lookup returns CDR1 SGDLS and CDR2 YYNGEE. The V and J ends lost 3 bases and 4 bases respectively, with 7 bases between them. The CDR3 length is 13 residues. Here the CDR3 DNA reads TGTGCCAGCAGCGCGGACGGCACCGGGGAGCTGTTTTTT. Translated: CASSADGTGELFF.

The chain uses TRBV7-9 and TRBJ2-7; weak D call: TRBD2 (6 bases). V was cut by 5 bases and J by 4 bases, with 21 bases left in between. In germline, CDR1 is SEHNR, CDR2 FQNEAQ (reference sequence). This CDR3 has 16 residues. CDR3 loop: CASSPGTSRMTYEQYF. The CDR3 coding sequence is TGTGCCAGCAGCCCAGGGACTTCAAGGATGACGTACGAGCAGTACTTC.

This clone was seen a single time. This chain connects TRBV9 to TRBJ2-3; 13 nucleotides agree with TRBD2. Germline V gene data show CDR1 as SGDLS and CDR2 as YYNGEE. Trimming took 3 bases from V and 3 from J; bases not matched to a gene: 7. CDR3 length equals 17 residues. CDR3 in DNA: TGTGCCAGCAGCGGCTCCCAGACTAGCGGGAGGACAGATACGCAGTATTTT. Its translation is CASSGSQTSGRTDTQYF.